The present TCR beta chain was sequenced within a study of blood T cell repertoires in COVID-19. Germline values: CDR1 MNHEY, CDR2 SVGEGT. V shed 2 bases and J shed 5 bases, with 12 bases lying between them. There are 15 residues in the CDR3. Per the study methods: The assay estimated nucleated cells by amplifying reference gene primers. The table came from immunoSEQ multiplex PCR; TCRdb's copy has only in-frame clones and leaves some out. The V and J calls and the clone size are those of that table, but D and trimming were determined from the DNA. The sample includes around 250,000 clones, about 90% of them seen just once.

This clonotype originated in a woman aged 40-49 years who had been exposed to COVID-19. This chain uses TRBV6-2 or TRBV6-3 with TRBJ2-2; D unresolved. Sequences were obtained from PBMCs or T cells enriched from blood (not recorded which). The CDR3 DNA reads TGTGCCAGCAGTTACCTCGACCAGCGAACCGGGGAGCTGTTTTTT. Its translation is CASSYLDQRTGELFF.